Described below is a single TCR beta chain sequence and its context. The data stem from a study of blood T cell repertoires in COVID-19. Clones were read by immunoSEQ multiplex PCR, and TCRdb kept only the in-frame ones, dropping some. There are 75,000 to 90,000 clones in the sample; over 70% occur only once, and approximately 12% lies in the top ten. Losses at the gene ends were 5 bases for V and 4 bases for J; bases not matched to a gene: 9. The CDR3 loop spans 16 amino acids. The germline V gene encodes CDR1 SGDLS and CDR2 YYNGEE. The chain combines TRBV9 with TRBJ1-3; 10 bases line up with TRBD1. Sequences were obtained from peripheral blood. The source of this sequence is a woman aged 40 to 50 with active or convalescent COVID-19. For the CDR3, the DNA is TGTGCCAGCAGTCGGGACAGGGGTTGGAAAGGAAACACCATATATTTT. This sequence encodes CASSRDRGWKGNTIYF. Supplemented by reference TRBV9 and TRBJ1-3, the full variable domain reads DSGVTQTPKHLITATGQRVTLRCSPRSGDLSVYWYQQSLDQGLQFLIQYYNGEERAKGNILERFSAQQFPDLHSELNLSSLELGDSALYFCASSRDRGWKGNTIYFGEGSWLTVV.